This TCR beta chain was identified during a study of CD8 T cells in Susac syndrome. This CDR3 comprises 19 residues. Germline V gene lookup returns CDR1 MNHEY and CDR2 SMNVEV (reference sequence). V gave up 10 bases and J gave up 6 bases; unmatched junction bases: 20. The multiple sclerosis controls, all treatment-naive patients, had relapsing-remitting disease that was stable or active. TEMRA cells were FACS-enriched, while CD8+ and CD4+ T cells were negatively isolated. Reverse transcription used about 0.45 to 1 ug RNA and random hexamers. Across 54 Vbeta and 13 Jbeta, TCR beta CDR3 was amplified with immunoSEQ multiplex PCR. Using its own MiXCR run on the immunoSEQ multiplex PCR reads, TCRdb lists one record per CDR3 protein. Here the sample spans 250,000 to 300,000 distinct CDR3 sequences, roughly 85% being singletons.

Material: CD8+ T cells from PBMCs. The chain is built from TRBV27 and TRBJ2-2, with 13 bases matching TRBD2. The receptor's source is a human donor with multiple sclerosis. The CDR3 coding sequence is TGTGCCACACGACAGGGACCAGGACTAGCGGGAGCGGTCCCCGGGGAGCTGTTTTTT. Translating gives CATRQGPGLAGAVPGELFF.